This entry lists 16 T cell receptor beta chains sequenced from one sample in a study of siplizumab effects on memory and regulatory T cells. Generated by immunoSEQ multiplex PCR, the TCRdb table keeps only in-frame clones and is missing some. The table records tens of thousands of clones, roughly nine tenths of them present only once. Material for sequencing was CD8+ T cells sorted from blood. The receptors shown here come from a human donor in good health.

The genes are TRBV29-1 and TRBJ2-2; D possibly corresponds to TRBD2 (6 bases). V lost 6 bases and J 0 bases, leaving 14 bases between the germline ends. The CDR3 has 15 amino acids. Per germline, CDR1 SQVTM and CDR2 ANQGSEA. The CDR3 loop reads CSVEGRRSNTGELFF. The CDR3 DNA follows: TGCAGCGTGGAGGGTCGGAGATCGAACACCGGGGAGCTGTTTTTT.

This rearrangement joins TRBV12-5 to TRBJ1-1, with TRBD1 identical over 7 bases. The trim removed 8 bases at V and 1 base at J, leaving 13 bases unmatched. CDR3 length: 16 residues. CDR1 LGHNT and CDR2 FRNRAP come from the germline V gene. CDR3 sequence: CASCPTGLDRNTEAFF. CDR3 coding DNA: TGTGCTAGTTGCCCGACAGGGCTTGATAGGAACACTGAAGCTTTCTTT.

This clone was recorded only once. The CDR3 DNA reads TGCGCCAGCAGTCACCCCCTGACAGGAGCTAACTATGGCTACACCTTC. Its protein is CASSHPLTGANYGYTF. This chain connects TRBV4-1 to TRBJ1-2, with D tentatively TRBD1 (6 bases). From germline, CDR1 is MGHRA and CDR2 YSYEKL. The length of the CDR3 is 16 residues. Trimming took off 6 bases at V and 0 bases at J, with 17 bases between the two ends.

The genes are TRBV29-1 and TRBJ2-3, with D maybe TRBD1 (6 bases). The ends were cut back, 8 bases at V and 4 bases at J, with 22 bases in the middle. CDR3 length equals 15 residues. CDR1 and CDR2 (germline): SQVTM, ANQGSEA. CDR3 sequence (DNA): TGCAGCCAAGCTTTAGCCCATCCAGGGGCAGATACGCAGTATTTT. As protein: CSQALAHPGADTQYF.

This chain connects TRBV9 to TRBJ1-5, with D maybe TRBD1 (6 bases). The CDR3 contains 14 residues. Deletions cut 5 bases from V and 1 base from J, with 10 bases between. The germline V gene encodes CDR1 SGDLS and CDR2 YYNGEE. In nucleotides, the CDR3 is TGTGCCAGCAGTCCGGGACACAGCAATCAGCCCCAGCATTTT. This encodes CASSPGHSNQPQHF.

V usage is TRBV10-3 and J usage is TRBJ2-7, with TRBD1 matching over 10 bases. The germline V gene encodes CDR1 ENHRY and CDR2 SYGVKD. This CDR3 comprises 16 residues. V was clipped by 0 bases and J by 6 bases; unmatched bases: 8. The CDR3 DNA reads TGTGCCATCAGTGAGTCAAGACAGGGGGCGCAGATCGAGCAGTACTTC. As protein: CAISESRQGAQIEQYF.

The V call is TRBV27, the J call TRBJ1-1; 9 nucleotides line up with TRBD1. V trimming: 6 bases; J trimming: 8 bases; junction bases outside the gene matches: 16. There are 16 residues in the CDR3. Germline V gene sequence: CDR1 MNHEY, CDR2 SMNVEV (reference sequence). The DNA for the CDR3 is TGTGCCAGCAGATCCTTCGGGACAGGGTCTATGACCGAAGCTTTCTTT. It codes for CASRSFGTGSMTEAFF.

The chain combines TRBV10-1 with TRBJ2-3; 9 nucleotides agree with TRBD1. Germline CDR1 is WNHNN and CDR2 is SYGVQD (reference sequence). This CDR3 has 15 residues. V trimming: 2 bases; J trimming: 4 bases; junction bases outside the gene matches: 4. CDR3 loop: CASSETGGIADTQYF. In DNA form, the CDR3 reads TGCGCCAGCAGTGAGACAGGGGGCATTGCAGATACGCAGTATTTT.

V is TRBV21-1 and J is TRBJ2-7. TRBV21-1 is deemed a pseudogene. This CDR3 is built from 11 residues. Here the CDR3 reads CASSATYEQYF. Written as DNA, the CDR3 is TGTGCCAGCAGCGCCACGTACGAGCAGTACTTC.

This clone was counted between two and nine times. V is TRBV30 and J is TRBJ2-2; no firm D call. Trimming shortened V by 3 bases and J by 1 base, and 6 bases separated the two germline ends. There are 13 residues in the CDR3. Per germline, CDR1 GTSNPN and CDR2 SVGIG (reference sequence). The CDR3 DNA reads TGTGCCTGGAGCCCTCAGAACACCGGGGAGCTGTTTTTT. This codes for CAWSPQNTGELFF.

This chain connects TRBV6-5 to TRBJ2-5; 8 nucleotides match TRBD2. Trimming took 6 bases from V and 5 from J; bases not matched to a gene: 11. The CDR3 sequence is 15 residues long. Germline V lookup: CDR1 MNHEY, CDR2 SVGAGI. CDR3: CASSETIAGLETQYF. In nucleotides, the CDR3 is TGTGCCAGCAGCGAAACCATAGCGGGATTGGAGACCCAGTACTTC.

This clone has only one observation. V usage is TRBV4-1 and J usage is TRBJ2-5; tentative D call: TRBD2 (6 bases). Trimming removed 0 bases at V and 5 bases at J, with 10 bases between. CDR1 is MGHRA and CDR2 is YSYEKL in the germline V gene. The CDR3 is 14 residues long. The CDR3 loop reads CASSQDGGKETQYF. The CDR3 coding sequence is TGCGCCAGCAGCCAAGATGGAGGGAAGGAGACCCAGTACTTC.

The chain links TRBV19 to TRBJ2-3, with TRBD2 as a possible D gene (6 bases). This CDR3 is 15 amino acids long. The ends were cut back, 3 bases at V and 4 bases at J, with 14 bases in the middle. The V gene's germline CDR1 is LNHDA and CDR2 SQIVND (reference sequence). This CDR3 reads CASSMAETSADTQYF. The DNA of the CDR3 is TGTGCCAGTAGTATGGCAGAGACTAGTGCAGATACGCAGTATTTT.

The chain has TRBV6-1 and TRBJ2-1; TRBD2 agrees at 7 bases. V shed 11 bases and J 0 bases; nucleotides not matched to a gene: 10. The CDR3 is 15 amino acids. Per germline, CDR1 MNHNS and CDR2 SASEGT. CDR3 in DNA: TGTGCCGGCAAAGAAGGCGGGAGCTCCTACAATGAGCAGTTCTTC. Its protein product is CAGKEGGSSYNEQFF.

This chain joins TRBV19 and TRBJ2-5, with no clear D. V was clipped by 5 bases and J by 1 base, with 11 bases between them. This CDR3 has 14 residues. Germline-derived CDR1 and CDR2 are LNHDA and SQIVND (reference sequence). The CDR3 is CASSSPNAQETQYF. CDR3 nucleotide sequence: TGTGCCAGTAGTTCCCCGAATGCCCAAGAGACCCAGTACTTC.

This clone was detected a few times. J is TRBJ1-2 and V is TRBV19, with D possibly being TRBD1 (5 bases). The CDR3 spans 13 residues. Per the germline V gene, CDR1 is LNHDA and CDR2 is SQIVND (reference sequence). V shed 6 bases and J shed 8 bases, with 16 bases lying between them. CDR3 DNA sequence: TGTGCCAGTAGGCCGGGACGGTGGTGGGGCTACACCTTC. Protein sequence: CASRPGRWWGYTF.